This is a list of T cell receptor beta chains from one sample in a study of T cells after yellow fever vaccination. MiXCR was run by TCRdb on the 5' RACE reads, yielding one entry per CDR3 protein. The sample consists of approximately 160,000 distinct CDR3 sequences, roughly 8.8% of them appearing once. The source material was CD8+ T cells sorted from PBMCs, sampled 45 days after the yellow fever booster vaccination. The receptors were gathered from a man aged 18 to 30 who received the YFV17D yellow fever vaccine. The CDR3 runs from the conserved cysteine through the conserved F or W. D genes are given only for firm matches. Rows give clone size only sometimes, using once, few, many, or a class for an expanded clone.

>13|TRBJ1-5|NA|NA|TRBV24-1
CATSSGGNQPQHF
TGTGCCACCTCGTCCGGGGGCAATCAGCCCCAGCATTTT
>13|TRBJ1-2|few|NA|TRBV12-3/TRBV12-4
CASSPQGFYGYTF
TGTGCCAGCAGCCCCCAGGGATTTTATGGCTACACCTTC
>19|TRBJ2-2|few|TRBD1|TRBV12-5
CASGFPTGTGNLNTGELFF
TGTGCTAGTGGTTTCCCAACCGGGACAGGGAACTTAAACACCGGGGAGCTGTTTTTT
>16|TRBJ2-3|many|TRBD2|TRBV4-3
CASSQEASGGIDTQYF
TGCGCCAGCAGCCAAGAGGCTAGCGGGGGGATAGATACGCAGTATTTT
>15|TRBJ1-1|few|NA|TRBV15
CATSRGKGWGTEAFF
TGTGCCACCAGCAGAGGGAAGGGTTGGGGCACTGAAGCTTTCTTT
>16|TRBJ1-3|many|NA|TRBV27
CASSPRDGPSGNTIYF
TGTGCCAGCAGTCCCCGAGACGGACCCTCTGGAAACACCATATATTTT
>16|TRBJ2-1|many|TRBD2|TRBV9
CASSGGASGAGNEQFF
TGTGCCAGCAGCGGAGGTGCTAGCGGGGCAGGGAATGAGCAGTTCTTC
>14|TRBJ2-5|few|NA|TRBV4-1
CASSQDGGLETQYF
TGCGCCAGCAGCCAAGATGGGGGACTAGAGACCCAGTACTTC
>14|TRBJ2-7|NA|NA|TRBV5-4
CASSRRDSSYEQYF
TGTGCCAGCAGCCGCCGGGACTCCTCCTACGAGCAGTACTTC
>16|TRBJ1-6|few|NA|TRBV12-3/TRBV12-4
CASSFSFWVGNSPLHF
TGTGCCAGCAGTTTTTCATTTTGGGTTGGTAATTCACCCCTCCACTTT